Listed here are 30 T cell receptor beta chains from one sample, sequenced in a study of blood T cell repertoires in COVID-19 (TCRdb year 2020). The library relied on the immunoSEQ multiplex PCR assay. TCRdb took this table from immuneACCESS and kept in-frame rearrangements with V and J called. Such tables lack part of the clones; where checked against another copy, unresolved V genes explain under half of the gap, and the rest is unexplained. This sample comprises 270,000 or so clones, over 70% of them detected only once. The ten largest clones capture less than 10% of the sample. Sequenced sample: peripheral blood. The receptors here all came from a human donor in a cohort sampled during active COVID-19.

The gene calls are TRBV28 and TRBJ2-7; TRBD1 agrees at 9 bases. The CDR3 loop spans 13 amino acids. V trimming: 8 bases; J trimming: 2 bases; junction bases outside the gene matches: 4. Per the germline V gene, CDR1 is MDHEN and CDR2 is SYDVKM. CDR3 DNA sequence: TGTGCCAGCTCCGGGACAGGGACCTACGAGCAGTACTTC. This translates into CASSGTGTYEQYF.

The rearrangement joins TRBV7-2 to TRBJ2-1; D possibly corresponds to TRBD2 (5 bases). V lost 7 bases, J lost 0 bases, and 13 bases lay in between. The germline V gene has CDR1 SGHTA and CDR2 FQGNSA. The CDR3 is 15 residues long. Written as DNA, the CDR3 is TGTGCCAGCATCGACCAGCGGATCTCCTACAATGAGCAGTTCTTC. Its translation: CASIDQRISYNEQFF.

The CDR3 DNA sequence: TGTGCCAGCAGCAAAGACCGACAGGGGAGGACGGGCTACACCTTC. As protein: CASSKDRQGRTGYTF. V is TRBV21-1 and J is TRBJ1-2; the table's D gene call, TRBD1, was not cross checked with the DNA. TRBV21-1 is designated a pseudogene. The CDR3 is 15 residues long.

This clone was recorded only once. The chain is built from TRBV28 and TRBJ2-3; D gene uncertain. Trimming pared 3 bases from V and 6 bases from J, leaving 13 bases between. The CDR3 has 14 residues. Per germline, CDR1 MDHEN and CDR2 SYDVKM. As DNA, the CDR3 is TGTGCCAGCAGTTTTAGGCCCCAGAGGGATACGCAGTATTTT. It encodes CASSFRPQRDTQYF.

The table lists this clone with a count of one. The chain recombines TRBV7-9 with TRBJ1-5; D is undetermined. The V end lost 0 bases, the J end lost 5 bases, and 8 bases lay between the germline ends. Germline assignment: CDR1 SEHNR and CDR2 FQNEAQ (reference sequence). The CDR3 contains 14 residues. CDR3 in DNA: TGTGCCAGCAGCTTAGCCCTGGGCGATCAGCCCCAGCATTTT. This encodes CASSLALGDQPQHF.

This chain joins TRBV28 and TRBJ1-1, with TRBD1 as a possible D gene (6 bases). CDR3 length equals 13 residues. The germline V gene encodes CDR1 MDHEN and CDR2 SYDVKM. V was cut by 2 bases and J by 6 bases, with 10 bases left in between. The chain's CDR3 is CASSLLDRPEAFF. CDR3 nucleotide sequence: TGTGCCAGCAGTTTACTTGACAGGCCTGAAGCTTTCTTT.

The chain uses TRBV7-9 and TRBJ2-7; a possible D gene is TRBD2 (6 bases). Per germline, CDR1 SEHNR and CDR2 FQNEAQ (reference sequence). The ends were cut back, 5 bases at V and 3 bases at J, with 14 bases in the middle. The CDR3 loop spans 14 amino acids. CDR3 in amino acids: CASSEEGGIYEQYF. The CDR3 DNA sequence: TGTGCCAGCAGCGAGGAGGGTGGGATCTACGAGCAGTACTTC.

A single count supports this clone. The chain combines TRBV4-1 with TRBJ2-5; TRBD2 aligns across 13 bases. V was pared by 4 bases and J by 4 bases, with 6 bases of the junction left unmatched. Germline-derived CDR1 and CDR2 are MGHRA and YSYEKL. The CDR3 contains 16 residues. CDR3 nucleotide sequence: TGCGCCAGCAGCCTGGGGACTAGCGGGGACCTAGAGACCCAGTACTTC. It codes for CASSLGTSGDLETQYF.

This clone has more than one count but fewer than ten. This chain joins TRBV4-2 and TRBJ2-3, with 8 positions matching TRBD2. CDR3 length equals 17 residues. The germline CDR1 and CDR2 sequences are LGHNA and YNFKEQ. The V and J ends lost 0 bases and 2 bases, in that order; junction bases with no gene match: 7. CDR3 amino acids: CASSQEITGGYTDTQYF. CDR3 sequence (DNA): TGTGCCAGCAGCCAAGAAATTACGGGGGGGTACACAGATACGCAGTATTTT.

The CDR3 sequence is CASSYIYRGRRAEQYF. For the CDR3, the DNA is TGTGCCAGCAGTTACATCTACAGGGGGCGCCGAGCAGAGCAGTACTTC. The chain uses TRBV6-5 and TRBJ2-7, with 9 bases aligning to TRBD1. CDR1 is MNHEY, CDR2 SVGAGI, per germline. Trimming cost V 2 bases and J 7 bases; bases outside gene matches: 12. The CDR3 sequence is 16 residues long.

The chain has TRBV11-2 and TRBJ2-1; TRBD2 aligns across 10 bases. Germline V gives CDR1 SGHAT, CDR2 FQNNGV. The CDR3 consists of 15 residues. V gave up 7 bases and J gave up 2 bases; unmatched junction bases: 5. The CDR3 DNA follows: TGTGCCAGCACCCTAGCGGGGGCCACCTACAATGAGCAGTTCTTC. This sequence encodes CASTLAGATYNEQFF.

The chain links TRBV10-1 to TRBJ2-1; the D is unclear. CDR1 WNHNN and CDR2 SYGVQD come from the germline V gene (reference sequence). The V gene lost 8 bases and the J gene lost 3 bases, with 14 bases spanning the gap. The CDR3 runs to 14 residues. The CDR3 is CASSSGSIYNEQFF. CDR3 sequence (DNA): TGCGCCAGCTCGTCCGGTTCTATCTACAATGAGCAGTTCTTC.

The chain combines TRBV5-1 with TRBJ2-1, with 9 bases matching TRBD1. Germline CDR1 reads SGHRS; CDR2 reads YFSETQ. The junction had 9 bases not matched to a gene; V was cut back by 4 bases and J by 4 bases. The CDR3 has 16 residues. CDR3 nucleotides: TGCGCCAGCAGCCCGGGCGGGACAGGGCCTTACAATGAGCAGTTCTTC. Its protein is CASSPGGTGPYNEQFF.

The chain recombines TRBV18 with TRBJ2-7; TRBD1 agrees at 10 bases. CDR1 is KGHSH, CDR2 LQKENI, per germline. Trimming took 1 base from V and 0 from J; bases not matched to a gene: 3. The CDR3 loop spans 16 amino acids. The CDR3 bases are TGTGCCAGCTCACCACTGGGACAGGGGAGCTCCTACGAGCAGTACTTC. Amino acids: CASSPLGQGSSYEQYF.

The chain has TRBV28 and TRBJ2-5; D perhaps matches TRBD2 (7 bases). The V gene lost 6 bases and the J gene lost 5 bases, with 16 bases spanning the gap. Germline V gene sequence: CDR1 MDHEN, CDR2 SYDVKM. This CDR3 is 14 amino acids long. The CDR3 DNA sequence: TGTGCCAGCAGCGGGGGGCTGTTATCGGAGACCCAGTACTTC. Its protein is CASSGGLLSETQYF.

The chain joins TRBV7-2 to TRBJ2-3, with D perhaps TRBD2 (5 bases). The CDR3 length is 15 residues. In germline, CDR1 is SGHTA, CDR2 FQGNSA. The V and J ends lost 8 bases and 2 bases respectively, with 17 bases between them. The CDR3 protein is CASSPERSNTDTQYF. The DNA of the CDR3 is TGTGCCAGCTCTCCGGAGCGGTCTAACACAGATACGCAGTATTTT.

V and J are TRBV10-2 and TRBJ1-1; TRBD1 matches at 12 bases. Germline V CDR1 and CDR2: WSHSY, SAAADI. The CDR3 spans 17 residues. The ends lost 2 bases at V and 0 bases at J; junction bases unmatched: 4. The DNA of the CDR3 is TGCGCCAGCAGTGAGCGGGACAGGGGGCTCGTGAACACTGAAGCTTTCTTT. This sequence encodes CASSERDRGLVNTEAFF.

The genes are TRBV18 and TRBJ2-3; the D gene is possibly TRBD2 (7 bases). The germline V gene encodes CDR1 KGHSH and CDR2 LQKENI. The CDR3 spans 15 residues. Trimming shortened V by 3 bases and J by 1 base, and 11 bases separated the two germline ends. The CDR3 coding sequence is TGTGCCAGCTCACCGAGGGGGGGGCGCACAGATACGCAGTATTTT. Translated, it gives CASSPRGGRTDTQYF.

The V gene is TRBV5-6, the J gene TRBJ1-2, with 8 bases matching TRBD1. There are 19 residues in the CDR3. Trimming cost V 1 base and J 3 bases; bases outside gene matches: 17. Germline CDR1 and CDR2: SGHDT and YYEEEE. The CDR3 DNA reads as TGTGCCAGCAGCTTGTACTTCCCCGGGACAGGTGATAACCACTATGGCTACACCTTC. Translating gives CASSLYFPGTGDNHYGYTF.

This clone was counted a single time. V usage is TRBV24-1 and J usage is TRBJ2-2; 9 nucleotides align to TRBD1. CDR1 is KGHDR and CDR2 is SFDVKD in the germline V gene. V gave up 5 bases and J gave up 3 bases; unmatched junction bases: 6. This CDR3 region has 16 residues. CDR3 in amino acids: CATSARGQGYTGELFF. The CDR3 region has the DNA TGTGCCACCAGTGCCAGAGGACAGGGGTACACCGGGGAGCTGTTTTTT.

V gene TRBV6-4 combines with J gene TRBJ1-2, with D uncertain. Looked up from germline, CDR1 is MRHNA and CDR2 is SNTAGT. Trimming stripped 6 bases from V and 7 bases from J, with 30 bases between. The CDR3 consists of 18 residues. CDR3 DNA sequence: TGTGCCAGCAGGCCCCCCCCTTTATCCCGGATATTTAGGAGTGGCTACACCTTC. This sequence encodes CASRPPPLSRIFRSGYTF.

This clone was picked up a small number of times. V gene TRBV10-3 combines with J gene TRBJ1-6; TRBD1 matches 7 bases. The ends lost 6 bases at V and 5 bases at J; junction bases unmatched: 4. This CDR3 is 14 amino acids long. Looked up from germline, CDR1 is ENHRY and CDR2 is SYGVKD. The CDR3 nucleotides are TGTGCCATCAGGAGAGGGACAGATAATTCACCCCTCCACTTT. Translating it yields CAIRRGTDNSPLHF.

This clone was observed a single time. V and J are TRBV19 and TRBJ2-4, with D possibly TRBD2 on 5 matching bases. V was clipped by 4 bases and J by 5 bases, with 15 bases between them. This CDR3 spans 15 amino acids. Germline V lookup: CDR1 LNHDA, CDR2 SQIVND (reference sequence). The CDR3 sequence is CASSKGPGSENIQYF. For the CDR3, the DNA is TGTGCCAGTAGTAAAGGGCCGGGGTCGGAAAACATTCAGTACTTC.

The CDR3: CASSRGGAVSTTDTQYF. The CDR3 region has the DNA TGTGCCAGCAGTCGAGGGGGCGCGGTCAGTACCACAGATACGCAGTATTTT. The chain recombines TRBV6-6 with TRBJ2-3; 7 bases are a match to TRBD1. Losses at the gene ends were 5 bases for V and 2 bases for J; bases not matched to a gene: 13. Germline V gene lookup returns CDR1 MNHNY and CDR2 SVGAGI (reference sequence). The CDR3 is made up of 17 amino acids.

This sequence joins TRBV9 and TRBJ2-7, with TRBD2 matching over 8 bases. Looked up from germline, CDR1 is SGDLS and CDR2 is YYNGEE. After removal of 0 bases from V and 1 base from J, the junction contained 15 bases not matched to a gene. The CDR3 spans 19 residues. The chain's CDR3 is CASSVDPEVAGPFSYEQYF. DNA for the CDR3: TGTGCCAGCAGCGTAGATCCGGAGGTAGCGGGGCCCTTTTCCTACGAGCAGTACTTC.

The rearrangement uses TRBV6-5 and TRBJ1-2; D is possibly TRBD1 (5 bases). The CDR3 extends over 14 amino acids. Between the trimmed V and J ends, which lost 6 bases and 2 bases, there was a span of 13 bases. Looked up from germline, CDR1 is MNHEY and CDR2 is SVGAGI. The CDR3 DNA reads as TGTGCCAGCAGAAAGCCGACAGAAAACTATGGCTACACCTTC. Its protein is CASRKPTENYGYTF.

This chain uses TRBV7-9 with TRBJ1-4, with 7 positions matching TRBD1. The V gene's germline CDR1 is SEHNR and CDR2 FQNEAQ (reference sequence). The ends lost 1 base at V and 1 base at J; junction bases unmatched: 3. This CDR3 has 16 residues. CDR3 in DNA: TGTGCCAGCAGCTTAGTAGGGGGCCGAACTAATGAAAAACTGTTTTTT. Translated, it gives CASSLVGGRTNEKLFF.

This clone was picked up a small number of times. The chain couples TRBV19 to TRBJ1-2; D gene ambiguous. This CDR3 is 13 amino acids long. The germline V gene has CDR1 LNHDA and CDR2 SQIVND (reference sequence). Trimming shortened V by 1 base and J by 8 bases, and 11 bases separated the two germline ends. CDR3 DNA sequence: TGTGCCAGTAGTATAGCAATTGACGGGGGCTACACCTTC. Protein product: CASSIAIDGGYTF.

The chain joins TRBV6-5 to TRBJ1-2; D is unclear. The CDR3 has 14 residues. CDR1 and CDR2 (germline): MNHEY, SVGAGI. V was trimmed by 2 bases and J by 4 bases, leaving 11 bases between them. The CDR3 DNA reads TGTGCCAGCAGTTACGAGGGTTCGGGCTATGGCTACACCTTC. This translates into CASSYEGSGYGYTF.

This clone was recorded once. V gene TRBV9 combines with J gene TRBJ2-5; 10 bases align to TRBD2. This CDR3 region has 17 residues. J was trimmed by 5 bases and V by 1 base; bases with no gene match: 11. The germline CDR1 and CDR2 sequences are SGDLS and YYNGEE. The CDR3 DNA is TGTGCCAGCAGCGTAACCAGCCAGCGGGGGGGCCGGGAGACCCAGTACTTC. Residues: CASSVTSQRGGRETQYF.